These 9 T cell receptor beta chains were all obtained from the same sample, sequenced in a study of T cell repertoires in cytomegalovirus infection. TCRdb ran MiXCR on the reads and lists one entry per CDR3 protein. The sample contains approximately 500,000 distinct CDR3 sequences, about 17% of which appear only once. Sequenced material: CD8+ T cells from PBMCs. The source is a human donor in good health (CMV status not recorded). Some clones in this sample may be carry-over from other donors' samples.

This clonotype was recorded a few times. The chain employs TRBV4-1 and TRBJ2-2, with 11 positions matching TRBD1. Germline V gene sequence: CDR1 MGHRA, CDR2 YSYEKL. The CDR3 runs to 15 residues. V lost 4 bases to trimming and J lost 5 bases; unmatched junction nucleotides: 3. The CDR3 DNA follows: TGCGCCAGCAGCCGCCGGGACAGGGGGACCGGGGAGCTGTTTTTT. It specifies CASSRRDRGTGELFF.

In regard to this clonotype: This may arise from a read error, as a much more abundant clone is one base away. The chain carries TRBV4-1 and TRBJ2-7, with D perhaps assigned TRBD1 or TRBD2 (5 bases each). There are 16 residues in the CDR3. The V gene's germline CDR1 is MGHRA and CDR2 YSYEKL. CDR3 in amino acids: CASSPTAAGTSYEQYF. The CDR3 DNA reads as TGTGCCAGCAGCCCTACGGCGGCAGGGACCTCCTACGAGCAGTACTTC.

This clonotype was recorded at least ten times. This chain joins TRBV11-2 and TRBJ1-2; D is ambiguous. Germline CDR1 reads SGHAT; CDR2 reads FQNNGV. The CDR3 sequence is 17 residues long. V lost 2 bases to trimming and J lost 4 bases, with 20 bases between them. As DNA, the CDR3 is TGTGCCAGCAGCTTAAACCCCTCAGTCGGAGGGCCCTATGGCTACACCTTC. The encoded protein is CASSLNPSVGGPYGYTF.

This clonotype occurred many times. V is TRBV7-9 and J is TRBJ1-2; D remains unclear. Germline lookup yields CDR1 SEHNR and CDR2 FQNEAQ (reference sequence). Trimming removed 1 base at V and 7 bases at J, with 10 bases between. The CDR3 has 13 amino acids. CDR3 loop: CASSLERISGYTF. The CDR3 DNA is TGTGCCAGCAGCTTAGAAAGAATATCTGGCTACACCTTC.

This clonotype turned up a few times. The chain recombines TRBV10-3 with TRBJ1-2; D remains ambiguous. The CDR3 is 15 amino acids. From germline, CDR1 is ENHRY and CDR2 SYGVKD. V was pared by 6 bases and J by 1 base, with 15 bases between. The DNA of the CDR3 is TGTGCCATCAGACCCGGGGAGGCGATTAACTATGGCTACACCTTC. Its protein is CAIRPGEAINYGYTF.

In this sample, this clonotype turned up a few times. The CDR3 sequence: CASSSGTGDSYEQYF. CDR3 nucleotides: TGTGCCAGCAGCTCCGGGACAGGCGACTCCTACGAGCAGTACTTC. The J gene is TRBJ2-7, the V gene TRBV11-2, with 8 bases lining up with TRBD1. V shed 4 bases and J 0 bases; nucleotides not matched to a gene: 5. The CDR3 runs 15 residues. The germline V gene has CDR1 SGHAT and CDR2 FQNNGV.

The chain joins TRBV11-3 to TRBJ1-5; D is unclear. The germline CDR1 and CDR2 sequences are SGHNT and YENEEA. Trimming removed 0 bases from V and 9 bases from J, with 21 bases in between. The CDR3 extends over 17 amino acids. The CDR3 nucleotides read TGTGCCAGCAGCTTAGAGATCCCCACATCTTACTGGGGGCCCCAGCATTTT. This gives the protein CASSLEIPTSYWGPQHF.

This clonotype came up a few times. This rearrangement joins TRBV4-1 to TRBJ2-7, with D unclear. Trimming stripped 1 base from V and 5 bases from J, with 9 bases between. CDR1 MGHRA and CDR2 YSYEKL come from the germline V gene. This CDR3 is 13 amino acids long. The CDR3 protein is CASSQGHSHEQYF. The CDR3 DNA sequence: TGCGCCAGCAGCCAAGGTCACAGCCACGAGCAGTACTTC.

V usage is TRBV12-3 or TRBV12-4 and J usage is TRBJ1-3; TRBD1 agrees at 7 bases. The junction had 10 bases not matched to a gene; V was cut back by 4 bases and J by 1 base. The CDR3 consists of 17 residues. The CDR3 is CASSSPGQENSGNTIYF. Here the CDR3 DNA reads TGTGCCAGCAGTTCCCCAGGACAGGAGAATTCTGGAAACACCATATATTTT.